The source of this T cell receptor beta chain is a study of T-cell memory formation after mild COVID-19 (dated by TCRdb to the early 2020s). General notes on the study: TCR sequence clusters from the two donors were largely donor specific. In a couple of donors, T-cell clones that expanded and contracted after mild COVID-19 were followed by sequencing TCRalpha and TCRbeta repertoires longitudinally. The cohort was made up of two young adult volunteers, one female and one male, who were previously healthy. Here is what the overall study found, with its caveats: The study covered only a couple of mild cases, and larger cohorts including severe cases with pre-infection samples were considered necessary. Contracting CD4+ clones were found mainly in CM and EM memory subsets, while CD8+ clones were enriched in EMRA. SARS-CoV-2 specificity of the second-wave clones peaking on day 37 was not confirmed. The detection of some responding clones in pre-infection memory suggests that pre-existing cross-reactive memory T cells joined the SARS-CoV-2 response. Balanced CD4/CD8 phenotypes were observed for clones contracting from day 15 to 85, whereas a bias towards CD4+ was observed for a second wave of clones expanding from day 15 to 37.

In the germline V gene, CDR1 corresponds to SGHVS and CDR2 to FNYEAQ. Reading from cysteine to phenylalanine, the CDR3 counts 15 amino acids. The DNA shown is the 45-base CDR3, in frame from base 1. Trimming at the junction amounts to 4 bases on V and 2 bases on J, and the germline ends lie 14 bases apart. Ficoll-Paque density gradient centrifugation was used to isolate PBMCs. The sequencer listed for this sample is Illumina NovaSeq 6000. TCRalpha and TCRbeta cDNA libraries were constructed by 5'RACE with constant-segment primers, with sample barcodes and unique molecular identifiers being introduced. Trizol reagent was used to extract RNA from every sample. Amplification of the libraries took two PCR steps, and the second step added a second sample barcode plus Illumina TruSeq adapters. Sequencing of the libraries was done on an Illumina NovaSeq, producing 2 x 150 bp paired-end reads. In the original analysis: The reads were demultiplexed and collapsed into UMI-guided consensus sequences using migec v1.2.7. With mixcr v2.1.11, UMI consensuses were aligned to TRA and TRB V and J templates and assembled into clonotypes. Clonotypes were classified as expanded or contracted when called significant by both edgeR and NoisET, with noise models trained on biological replicates. For edgeR calls, the thresholds were a false discovery rate-adjusted p below 0.01 and a log2 fold-change of 1. As an exploratory analysis of dynamics, max-normalized trajectories of the 1000 most abundant clonotypes were examined with PCA combined with hierarchical clustering. Separately sequenced CD4+ and CD8+ repertoires were used to assign the CD4 or CD8 phenotype of responding clones. TCRdb reanalyzed the raw reads on its own, using fastp at Q25 for trimming and MiXCR for clone calling, and kept in-frame beta chains. Under each unique CDR3 protein, matching rows form one entry showing the most common genes and DNA. These V and J calls originate from TCRdb's pipeline instead of the authors' own analysis. The sample table lists fewer than 110,000 distinct CDR3 sequences, about an eighth of them with a count of one. 35% to 40% of the sample is held by the ten biggest clonotypes.

This clonotype came up a few times. Its antigen has not been determined. Base qualities are not at hand, and no much larger clone is one base apart. The source material was PBMCs or a T cell subset sorted from them (not recorded which). The source is a man aged 18 to 29 who had mild COVID-19 (a few samples of this study predate the infection). The sample titles of this study are shuffled in the database, so cell type and time point are left out; the donor was told from shared clones. Rearrangement joined TRBV7-6 to TRBJ2-5; TRBD2 might be the D gene, on 6 matching bases. The CDR3 in this case is CASSSSTGSQETQYF. DNA sequence: TGTGCCAGCAGCTCGTCCACCGGGAGTCAAGAGACCCAGTACTTC.